The text below deals with one T cell receptor beta chain. Its target is not known. This entry belongs to a study of regulatory T cells in long-lasting Graves disease. As for the study in general: Recently diagnosed Graves' patients had received antithyroid drugs for under 3 months. Study-wide findings and caveats: Persistent Graves' disease cases displayed lower TCR diversity than newly diagnosed ones.

Investigators prepared the TCR beta libraries by applying iRepertoire HTBI primers and Arm-PCR of CDR3 regions. TCRdb processed the multiplex PCR reads anew with MiXCR; each CDR3 protein has one entry. Counted here are roughly 510,000 distinct CDR3 sequences, 15% to 20% occurring once; the ten biggest clones make up around 12%. CDR1 and CDR2 from the germline V gene are MGHRA and YSYEKL. V lost 3 bases to trimming and J lost 3 bases, with 15 bases between them. The CDR3 is 15 residues long. Time point defined: newly diagnosed GD, antithyroid drugs for less than 3 months. With RNA extracted from PBMCs as input, the TCR library was made. This sample also appeared in a second study, on T cells in Graves' hyperthyroidism and ophthalmopathy. This second study notes: Each diagnosis was grounded in clinical symptoms, serum thyroxine and TRAb, thyroid ultrasound, and orbital computed tomography.

The gene calls are TRBV4-1 and TRBJ2-7; D ambiguous. This specimen was peripheral blood mononuclear cells (PBMCs), taken at new diagnosis, from a patient treated with antithyroid drugs. The TCR sequence derives from a young man with Graves disease. Here the CDR3 reads CASSHRHRSDYEQYF. As DNA, the CDR3 is TGCGCCAGCAGCCACCGGCACCGTTCGGACTACGAGCAGTACTTC.